This T cell receptor beta chain was sequenced for a study of blood T cell repertoires in COVID-19 (TCRdb year 2020). Describing the broader study: Samples from collaborators originated in the United States, Italy and Spain and spanned both the acute and convalescent phases of COVID-19. The prospective study material was composed of cDNA or gDNA derived from T cells, B-cell-depleted T cells, or PBMCs. Subjects who had been exposed to COVID-19, were actively infected with it, or had recovered from it provided the deeply sampled blood TCRbeta repertoires that made up the dataset. The repertoires were made available in a free public database intended to serve as a resource for research on the immune response to SARS-CoV-2. Samples came from the ongoing ImmuneRACE study (first 160 participants) plus 1,254 subjects from 6 global collaborators. Nearly every sample came with metadata listing a de-identified subject ID, COVID-19 status, age in years and sex. Where available, HLA class I and class II types were taken from metadata supplied by the sample provider and were not determined by assay-based typing.

The immunoSEQ Assay, a bias-controlled multiplex PCR, was used to amplify TCRbeta CDR3 regions from genomic DNA. In the original analysis: Nucleated cell counts per sample were estimated from amplification of reference gene primers within the assay. To quantify the absolute abundance of each unique TCRbeta CDR3 rearrangement, sequence reads were collapsed and filtered. For each sample, productive Simpson clonality was calculated as the square root of Simpson's diversity index over productive rearrangements. TCRdb's version of the immuneACCESS table is confined to in-frame rearrangements and falls short of the full clone set. An unresolved V gene accounts for under half of the shortfall where checked; the remainder is of unknown origin. The V and J calls and clone size come from that table; D and trimming were worked out from the DNA. The sample table contains under 200,000 clones; only one count was recorded for 88% of them. The ten largest clones add up to around 2% of the sample.

Another Seattle source contributed samples from volunteer blood donors who had recovered from COVID-19. The collaborating institutions used their own protocols to collect whole blood in K2EDTA tubes. Collaborator samples were shipped for TCRbeta analysis as frozen whole blood, isolated PBMCs, or DNA extracted from either sample type. Via the germline V gene (reference sequence), CDR1 is SGHAT and CDR2 FQDESV. Cut back by 2 bases and 0 bases, the V and J ends lie 10 bases apart. The CDR3 numbers 15 residues from cysteine through phenylalanine. CDR3 DNA only is kept here, 45 bases in frame from base 1. General study outcomes and caveats: How much clinical and demographic metadata was included differed by source and by participant, and the metadata was provided uncurated.

Comment on this clone: The antigen it recognizes is unknown. The sample holds no much larger clone one base away, and base qualities are not on file.

Here the chain combines TRBV11-1 and TRBJ1-1; the D gene cannot be resolved reliably. Sequencing was done on a sample of peripheral blood. This clonotype was obtained from a man in his fifties or sixties who had recovered from COVID-19. CDR3 sequence: CASSLSESVNTEAFF. The DNA sequence is TGTGCCAGCAGCTTATCCGAGTCCGTGAACACTGAAGCTTTCTTT.